This T cell receptor (beta chain) was obtained from a study of cytomegalovirus exposure and HLA in healthy donors. Generated by immunoSEQ multiplex PCR, the TCRdb table keeps only in-frame clones and is missing some. Of 95,000 to 150,000 clones listed, over 90% were seen once; the top ten hold under 1.5%. The CDR3 consists of 15 residues. Germline CDR1 MDHEN, CDR2 SYDVKM. V was clipped by 5 bases and J by 3 bases; unmatched bases: 7. The TCR sequence derives from a woman under 30 in good health and CMV-seronegative. The chain links TRBV28 to TRBJ1-1; TRBD1 matches at 9 bases. The sequencing sample was made of PBMCs. The CDR3 protein is CASSADRGYHTEAFF. The CDR3 coding sequence is TGTGCCAGCAGTGCGGACAGGGGTTATCACACTGAAGCTTTCTTT.